This T cell receptor (beta chain) was identified during a study of early T cells in non-severe SARS-CoV-2 infection. Study context: Bulk RNA taken from unsorted whole blood was sequenced, leaving chains unpaired. Study-wide results and caveats: CD4 and private specificities were missed by VDJdb matching, which favored anti-spike CD8 responses.

Unique molecular identifier tags were affixed to discrete cDNA molecules. TCRdb reanalysed the 5' RACE reads using MiXCR and keeps one entry per CDR3 protein. The sample lists 90,000 to 130,000 distinct CDR3 sequences, 10% to 15% occurring once. A note on this clonotype: Its target is unknown.

The receptor was derived from an adult who was a healthcare worker with PCR-confirmed SARS-CoV-2 infection or an uninfected control (not recorded which). The source material was whole blood, sampled at baseline.

The CDR3 here is CASSLPMYRDGRDEQFF. CDR3 in DNA: TGCGCCAGCAGCTTACCGATGTACAGGGACGGGCGTGATGAGCAGTTCTTC. The chain links TRBV5-1 to TRBJ2-1; a weak D match, TRBD1 (6 bases). The length of the CDR3 is 17 residues. Looked up from germline, CDR1 is SGHRS and CDR2 is YFSETQ. Deletions cut 2 bases from V and 8 bases from J, with 23 bases between.